The present T cell receptor (beta chain) was sequenced within a study of T cell therapy after organ transplantation. At the level of the study: A median of 1.92 x 10^8 CMV-specific T cells was infused in 2 to 6 doses.

Germline CDR1 reads LNHNV; CDR2 reads YYDKDF (reference sequence). V gave up 0 bases and J gave up 8 bases, with 11 bases separating them. There are 14 residues in the CDR3. The protocol was immunoSEQ multiplex PCR, while the TCRdb copy is restricted to in-frame clones and leaves out a portion. In the table there are 45,000 to 60,000 clones, about 94% of which are singletons. A note on this clone: Its antigen is still unknown.

Patients were solid-organ transplant recipients with drug-resistant or recurrent cytomegalovirus. Study results and limitations: Minimal repertoire change after therapy followed marked pretherapy expansions in nonresponders.

V usage is TRBV15 and J usage is TRBJ1-3; no clear D. The specimen was CD8+ T cells from blood, collected before autologous CMV-specific T cell therapy. This receptor was obtained from a human patient who had received a solid organ transplant and had CMV disease. The CDR3: CATSRDEIGDTIYF. DNA of the CDR3: TGTGCCACCAGCAGAGACGAAATAGGAGACACCATATATTTT.